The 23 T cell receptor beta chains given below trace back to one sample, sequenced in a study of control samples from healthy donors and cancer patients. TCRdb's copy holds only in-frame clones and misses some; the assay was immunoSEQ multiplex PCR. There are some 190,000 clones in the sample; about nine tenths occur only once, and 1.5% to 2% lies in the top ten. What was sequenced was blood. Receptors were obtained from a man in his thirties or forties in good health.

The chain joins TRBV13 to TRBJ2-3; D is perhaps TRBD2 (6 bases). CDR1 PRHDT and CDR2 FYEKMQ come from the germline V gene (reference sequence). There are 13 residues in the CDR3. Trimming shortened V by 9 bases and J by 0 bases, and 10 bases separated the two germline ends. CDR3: CASRRGSTDTQYF. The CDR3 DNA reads TGTGCCAGTAGACGGGGGAGCACAGATACGCAGTATTTT.

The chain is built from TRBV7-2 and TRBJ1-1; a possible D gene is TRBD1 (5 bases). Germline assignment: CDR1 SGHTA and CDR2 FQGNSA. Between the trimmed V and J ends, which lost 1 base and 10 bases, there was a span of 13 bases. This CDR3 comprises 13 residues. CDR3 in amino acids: CASSLGYGAGAFF. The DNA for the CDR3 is TGTGCCAGCAGCTTAGGGTACGGGGCGGGAGCTTTCTTT.

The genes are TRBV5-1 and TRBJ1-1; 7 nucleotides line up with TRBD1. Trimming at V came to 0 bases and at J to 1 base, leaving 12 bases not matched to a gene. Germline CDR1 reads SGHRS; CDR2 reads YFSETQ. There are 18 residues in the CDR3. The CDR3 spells CASSLGLEPGQWNTEAFF. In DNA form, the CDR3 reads TGCGCCAGCAGCTTGGGTCTAGAACCGGGACAGTGGAACACTGAAGCTTTCTTT.

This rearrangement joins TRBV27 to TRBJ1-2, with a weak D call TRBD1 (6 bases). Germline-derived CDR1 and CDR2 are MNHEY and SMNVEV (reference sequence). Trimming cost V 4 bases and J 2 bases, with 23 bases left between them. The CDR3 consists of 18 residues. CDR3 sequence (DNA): TGTGCCAGCAGTTCCGGCATAATCAGACAGGCCTGGAACTATGGCTACACCTTC. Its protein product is CASSSGIIRQAWNYGYTF.

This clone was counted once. This chain's CDR3 is CASSEPWTGGSHYGYTF. The CDR3 coding sequence is TGTGCCAGCAGTGAACCGTGGACAGGGGGGTCCCACTATGGCTACACCTTC. This chain uses TRBV25-1 with TRBJ1-2; 10 bases align to TRBD1. V lost 2 bases, J lost 3 bases, and 9 bases stayed unmatched. This CDR3 spans 17 amino acids. CDR1 MGHDK and CDR2 SYGVNS come from the germline V gene.

The CDR3 nucleotides read TGTGCCGCCGGGGGGCAGCGGGGGGCCTCAGAGACCCAGTACTTC. This gives the protein CAAGGQRGASETQYF. The chain couples TRBV24-1 to TRBJ2-5; 9 nucleotides match TRBD2. Germline V lookup: CDR1 KGHDR, CDR2 SFDVKD. Losses at the gene ends were 12 bases for V and 4 bases for J; bases not matched to a gene: 14. The CDR3 runs to 15 residues.

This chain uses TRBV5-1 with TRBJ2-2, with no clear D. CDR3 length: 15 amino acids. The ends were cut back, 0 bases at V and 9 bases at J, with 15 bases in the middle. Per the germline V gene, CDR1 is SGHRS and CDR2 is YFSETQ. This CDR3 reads CASSLAASGVRELFF. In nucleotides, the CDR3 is TGCGCCAGCAGCTTGGCCGCGTCTGGGGTCAGGGAGCTGTTTTTT.

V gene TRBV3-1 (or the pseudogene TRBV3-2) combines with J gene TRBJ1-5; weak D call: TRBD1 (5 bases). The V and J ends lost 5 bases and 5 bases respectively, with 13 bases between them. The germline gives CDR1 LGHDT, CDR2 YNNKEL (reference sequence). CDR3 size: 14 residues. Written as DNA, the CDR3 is TGTGCCAGCAGCTTACGACAGACGGATCAGCCCCAGCATTTT. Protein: CASSLRQTDQPQHF.

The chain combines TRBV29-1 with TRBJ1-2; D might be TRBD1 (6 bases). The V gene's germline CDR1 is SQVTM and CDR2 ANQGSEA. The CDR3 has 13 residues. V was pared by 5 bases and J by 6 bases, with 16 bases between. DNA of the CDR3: TGCAGCGTTTCCCAGGGGACAATGAATGGCTACACCTTC. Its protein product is CSVSQGTMNGYTF.

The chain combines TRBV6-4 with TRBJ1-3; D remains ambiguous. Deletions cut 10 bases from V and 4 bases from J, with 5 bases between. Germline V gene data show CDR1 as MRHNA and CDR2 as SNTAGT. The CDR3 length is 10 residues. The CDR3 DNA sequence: TGTGCCATCCTCGGAAACACCATATATTTT. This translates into CAILGNTIYF.

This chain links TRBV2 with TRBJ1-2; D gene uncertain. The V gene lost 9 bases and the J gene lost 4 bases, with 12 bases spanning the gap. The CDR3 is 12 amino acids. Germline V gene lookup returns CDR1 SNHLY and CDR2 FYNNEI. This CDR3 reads CARNDMRYGYTF. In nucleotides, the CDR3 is TGTGCCAGAAACGACATGCGCTATGGCTACACCTTC. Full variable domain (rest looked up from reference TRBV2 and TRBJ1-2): EPEVTQTPSHQVTQMGQEVILRCVPISNHLYFYWYRQILGQKVEFLVSFYNNEISEKSEIFDDQFSVERPDGSNFTLKIRSTKLEDSAMYFCARNDMRYGYTFGSGTRLTVV.

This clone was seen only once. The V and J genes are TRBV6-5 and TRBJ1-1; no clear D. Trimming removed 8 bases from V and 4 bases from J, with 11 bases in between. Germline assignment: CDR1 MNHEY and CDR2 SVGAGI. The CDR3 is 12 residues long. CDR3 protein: CASWGWSTEAFF. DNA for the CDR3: TGTGCCAGCTGGGGATGGTCCACTGAAGCTTTCTTT.

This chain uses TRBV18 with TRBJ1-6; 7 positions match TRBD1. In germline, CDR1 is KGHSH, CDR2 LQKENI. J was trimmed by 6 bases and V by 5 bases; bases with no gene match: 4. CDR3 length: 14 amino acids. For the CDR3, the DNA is TGTGCCAGCTCAAACGGGACAGCTAATTCACCCCTCCACTTT. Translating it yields CASSNGTANSPLHF. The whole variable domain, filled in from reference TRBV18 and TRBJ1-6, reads NAGVMQNPRHLVRRRGQEARLRCSPMKGHSHVYWYRQLPEEGLKFMVYLQKENIIDESGMPKERFSAEFPKEGPSILRIQQVVRGDSAAYFCASSNGTANSPLHFGNGTRLTVT.

CDR3 DNA: TGCGCCAGCAGTTGCGAGCAGTTCTTC. The encoded protein is CASSCEQFF. The chain recombines TRBV10-1 with TRBJ2-1; no clear D. The CDR3 has 9 amino acids. CDR1 and CDR2 (germline): WNHNN, SYGVQD (reference sequence). With 5 bases removed from V and 10 bases from J, the gap between germline ends came to 3 bases.

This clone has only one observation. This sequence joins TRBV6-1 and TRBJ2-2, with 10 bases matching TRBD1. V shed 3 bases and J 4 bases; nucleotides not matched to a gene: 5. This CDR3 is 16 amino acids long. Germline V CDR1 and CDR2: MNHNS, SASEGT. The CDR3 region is CASSDPGTGVTGELFF. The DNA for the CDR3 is TGTGCCAGCAGTGATCCCGGGACAGGGGTCACCGGGGAGCTGTTTTTT.

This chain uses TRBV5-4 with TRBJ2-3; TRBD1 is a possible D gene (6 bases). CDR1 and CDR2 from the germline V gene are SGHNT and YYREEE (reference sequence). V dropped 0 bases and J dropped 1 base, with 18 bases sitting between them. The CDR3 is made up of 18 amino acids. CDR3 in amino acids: CASSLGKFQGIGTDTQYF. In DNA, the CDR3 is TGTGCCAGCAGCTTGGGTAAATTCCAGGGGATTGGCACAGATACGCAGTATTTT.

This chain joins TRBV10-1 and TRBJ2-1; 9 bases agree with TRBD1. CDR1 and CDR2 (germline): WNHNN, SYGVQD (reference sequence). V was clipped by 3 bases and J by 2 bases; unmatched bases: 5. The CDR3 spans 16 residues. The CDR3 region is CASSDPGTGTYNEQFF. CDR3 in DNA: TGCGCCAGCAGTGATCCCGGGACAGGGACCTACAATGAGCAGTTCTTC.

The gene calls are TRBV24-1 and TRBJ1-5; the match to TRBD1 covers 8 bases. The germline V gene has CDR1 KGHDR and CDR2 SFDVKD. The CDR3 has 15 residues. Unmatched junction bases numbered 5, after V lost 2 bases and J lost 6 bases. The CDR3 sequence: CATSDSDRGSQPQHF. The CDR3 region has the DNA TGTGCCACCAGTGATTCTGACAGGGGAAGTCAGCCCCAGCATTTT.

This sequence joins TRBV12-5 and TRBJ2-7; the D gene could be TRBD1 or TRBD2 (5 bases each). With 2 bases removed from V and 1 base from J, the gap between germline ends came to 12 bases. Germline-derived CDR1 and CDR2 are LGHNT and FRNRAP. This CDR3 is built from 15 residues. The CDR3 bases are TGTGCTAGTGGTTTGACCCGGGACCCGTCCTACGAGCAGTACTTC. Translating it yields CASGLTRDPSYEQYF. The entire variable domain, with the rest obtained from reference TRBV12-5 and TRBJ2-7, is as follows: DARVTQTPRHKVTEMGQEVTMRCQPILGHNTVFWYRQTMMQGLELLAYFRNRAPLDDSGMPKDRFSAEMPDATLATLKIQPSEPRDSAVYFCASGLTRDPSYEQYFGPGTRLTVT.

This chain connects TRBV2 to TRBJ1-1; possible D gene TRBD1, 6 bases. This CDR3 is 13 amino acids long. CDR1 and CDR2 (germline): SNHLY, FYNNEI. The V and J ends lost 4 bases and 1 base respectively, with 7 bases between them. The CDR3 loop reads CASSARGNTEAFF. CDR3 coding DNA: TGTGCCAGCAGTGCCAGGGGGAACACTGAAGCTTTCTTT.

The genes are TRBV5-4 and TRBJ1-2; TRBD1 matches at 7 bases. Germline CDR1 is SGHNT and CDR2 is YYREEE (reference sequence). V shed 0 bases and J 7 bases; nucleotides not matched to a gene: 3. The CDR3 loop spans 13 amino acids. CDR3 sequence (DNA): TGTGCCAGCAGCTTGGTAGAGGGGGCTGGCTACACCTTC. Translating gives CASSLVEGAGYTF.

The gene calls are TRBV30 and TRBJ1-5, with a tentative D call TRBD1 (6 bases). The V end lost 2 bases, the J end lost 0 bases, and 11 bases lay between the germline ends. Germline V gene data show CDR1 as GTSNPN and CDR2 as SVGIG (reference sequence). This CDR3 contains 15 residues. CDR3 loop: CAWSKTGASNQPQHF. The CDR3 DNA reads TGTGCCTGGAGTAAGACAGGCGCTAGCAATCAGCCCCAGCATTTT.

The CDR3 nucleotides are TGTGCCAGCTCACCACCGGGTGGGACACCCCTCCACTTT. It specifies CASSPPGGTPLHF. The chain carries TRBV18 and TRBJ1-6, with D unresolved. The germline CDR1 and CDR2 sequences are KGHSH and LQKENI. The CDR3 consists of 13 residues. Trimming stripped 0 bases from V and 11 bases from J, with 8 bases between.